The entry that follows covers one T cell receptor (beta chain) sequence. Its target is unknown. The data were taken from a study of T cell repertoires in cytomegalovirus infection. One entry per CDR3 protein, called by TCRdb with MiXCR from the reads. The data show approximately 770,000 distinct CDR3 sequences, with roughly 28% seen just once and 13% held by the top ten. CDR3 length equals 18 residues. V trimming: 2 bases; J trimming: 5 bases; junction bases outside the gene matches: 17. From germline, CDR1 is DFQATT and CDR2 SNEGSKA (reference sequence). The sequencing used cultured CD8+ T cells from PBMCs, collected from culture after CMV antigen stimulation. The gene calls are TRBV20-1 and TRBJ2-5; 10 bases agree with TRBD2. This TCR came from a human donor in good health (CMV status not recorded). Some clones in this sample may be carry-over from other donors' samples. In DNA, the CDR3 is TGCAGTGCTAGAAGGGATGCCGGGACTAGCGTTTTTTGGGAGACCCAGTACTTC. Protein product: CSARRDAGTSVFWETQYF.